The 9 T cell receptor beta chains given below trace back to one sample, sequenced in a study of T-cell memory formation after mild COVID-19. TCRdb reprocessed the 5' RACE reads via MiXCR and lists one record per CDR3 protein. The sample has under 450,000 distinct CDR3 sequences, more than 20% seen once. The sample was PBMCs or a T cell subset sorted from them (not recorded which). The receptors derive from a young man who had mild COVID-19 (a few samples of this study predate the infection). Cell type and time point are not known.

This clonotype was recorded a few times. The chain carries TRBV4-3 and TRBJ2-1; a possible D gene is TRBD1 (6 bases). V was pared by 0 bases and J by 2 bases, with 8 bases between. This CDR3 is 15 amino acids long. In germline, CDR1 is LGHNA, CDR2 YSLEER. The CDR3 DNA reads TGCGCCAGCAGCCAAGACAGGGGCGCCTACAATGAGCAGTTCTTC. It is translated as CASSQDRGAYNEQFF.

The chain combines TRBV7-2 with TRBJ2-7; possibly TRBD2 for D (5 bases). CDR1 is SGHTA, CDR2 FQGNSA, per germline. The CDR3 loop spans 10 amino acids. In DNA form, the CDR3 reads TGTGCCAGCAGCCGTACGGACTGGCGAGTC. As protein: CASSRTDWRV.

The chain links TRBV7-2 to TRBJ2-3, with D hard to call. V shed 5 bases and J shed 6 bases, with 18 bases lying between them. Germline assignment: CDR1 SGHTA and CDR2 FQGNSA. The CDR3 is 15 residues long. CDR3 bases: TGTGCCAGCAGCGTTCAGACCTACCTCCCCGATACGCAGTATTTT. Translating it yields CASSVQTYLPDTQYF.

V and J are TRBV21-1 and TRBJ2-1; the D call in the table, TRBD2, was not verified against the DNA. TRBV21-1 is a pseudogene segment. The CDR3 has 17 amino acids. The CDR3 sequence: CASSTRSPMSSYNEQFF. The CDR3 DNA is TGTGCCAGCAGCACCCGCTCTCCGATGAGCTCCTACAATGAGCAGTTCTTC.

This clonotype was seen a handful of times. The rearrangement joins TRBV5-1 to TRBJ2-7; perhaps TRBD1 as D (6 bases). Germline V gene data show CDR1 as SGHRS and CDR2 as YFSETQ. Trimming left V 6 bases short and J 3 bases short, with 13 bases between. The CDR3 extends over 13 amino acids. The CDR3 sequence: CASTRQDHYEQYF. The CDR3 bases are TGCGCCAGCACGCGACAGGACCACTACGAGCAGTACTTC.

This chain connects TRBV7-9 to TRBJ2-3; 8 nucleotides line up with TRBD2. The CDR3 has 15 residues. The J segment lost 3 bases and the V segment lost 1 base, leaving 3 bases of the junction unmatched. From germline, CDR1 is SEHNR and CDR2 FQNEAQ (reference sequence). This CDR3 is CASSLVGGVTDTQYF. CDR3 in DNA: TGTGCCAGCAGCTTAGTCGGGGGGGTTACAGATACGCAGTATTTT.

This clonotype was counted a few times. The gene calls are TRBV4-1 and TRBJ1-5; D possibly corresponds to TRBD1 (5 bases). CDR3 length equals 13 residues. Trimming pared 0 bases from V and 7 bases from J, leaving 7 bases between. Germline V lookup: CDR1 MGHRA, CDR2 YSYEKL. CDR3 sequence reads: CASSQDREQPQHF. The DNA of the CDR3 is TGCGCCAGCAGCCAAGACAGGGAACAGCCCCAGCATTTT.

This chain uses TRBV7-2 with TRBJ2-5; no firm D call. Trimming stripped 2 bases from V and 2 bases from J, with 12 bases between. The CDR3 sequence is 15 residues long. Germline assignment: CDR1 SGHTA and CDR2 FQGNSA. The DNA for the CDR3 is TGTGCCAGCAGCTTAAGCCCATCCGGGCAAGAGACCCAGTACTTC. Translating gives CASSLSPSGQETQYF.

This chain joins TRBV5-6 and TRBJ2-5; possible D gene TRBD1, 6 bases. Per germline, CDR1 SGHDT and CDR2 YYEEEE. The CDR3 totals 14 residues. V lost 1 base and J 5 bases, leaving 12 bases between the germline ends. The CDR3 region has the DNA TGTGCCAGCAGCTTGTCGTTCAGGGGCGAGACCCAGTACTTC. Residues: CASSLSFRGETQYF. The whole variable domain, filled in from reference TRBV5-6 and TRBJ2-5, reads DAGVTQSPTHLIKTRGQQVTLRCSPKSGHDTVSWYQQALGQGPQFIFQYYEEEERQRGNFPDRFSGHQFPNYSSELNVNALLLGDSALYLCASSLSFRGETQYFGPGTRLLVL.